One and the same sample provided the 27 T cell receptor beta chains below, sequenced in a study of EBV T-cell therapy then PD-1 blockade in nasopharyngeal carcinoma. TCRdb's copy holds only in-frame clones and misses some; the assay was immunoSEQ multiplex PCR. The sample lists roughly 17,000 clones, approximately 80% occurring once. For these receptors, no antigen is known. Documented treatment: AdE1-LMPpoly-expanded autologous EBV-specific T-cell therapy followed by anti-PD-1 nivolumab. The sequences come from CD8+ T cells from blood, collected at day 0 from a patient whose treatment included autologous EBV-specific T cells and nivolumab. The receptors here all came from a man aged 40-55 years with nasopharyngeal carcinoma.

This clone was found once. The chain employs TRBV2 and TRBJ1-4; a possible D gene is TRBD1 (6 bases). This CDR3 is built from 16 residues. CDR1 is SNHLY and CDR2 is FYNNEI in the germline V gene. V shed 6 bases and J shed 1 base, with 15 bases lying between them. CDR3 in DNA: TGTGCCAGCAGCCCGACCACAGGGATAACTAATGAAAAACTGTTTTTT. Translated: CASSPTTGITNEKLFF.

The CDR3 is CASRLTGNNEQFF. The DNA of the CDR3 is TGTGCCAGCCGACTTACAGGGAACAATGAGCAGTTCTTC. The chain recombines TRBV2 with TRBJ2-1, with a weak D call TRBD1 (6 bases). Per germline, CDR1 SNHLY and CDR2 FYNNEI. The V and J ends lost 8 bases and 5 bases respectively, with 13 bases between them. The CDR3 consists of 13 residues.

The chain carries TRBV27 and TRBJ1-1, with D perhaps matching TRBD1 (5 bases). Looked up from germline, CDR1 is MNHEY and CDR2 is SMNVEV (reference sequence). The V gene lost 2 bases and the J gene lost 4 bases, with 8 bases spanning the gap. The CDR3 extends over 13 amino acids. This chain's CDR3 is CASSLGGGTEAFF. The CDR3 DNA reads as TGTGCCAGCAGTTTAGGGGGTGGCACTGAAGCTTTCTTT.

This clone has just a few counts. The rearrangement joins TRBV27 to TRBJ1-5; D gene ambiguous. V lost 4 bases to trimming and J lost 0 bases, with 7 bases between them. Germline loops: CDR1 MNHEY, CDR2 SMNVEV (reference sequence). This CDR3 spans 14 amino acids. The CDR3 is CASSSYNSNQPQHF. The DNA for the CDR3 is TGTGCCAGCAGTTCCTACAATAGCAATCAGCCCCAGCATTTT.

The chain links TRBV30 to TRBJ2-7; the D gene is possibly TRBD1 (7 bases). This CDR3 is 14 amino acids long. CDR1 and CDR2 from the germline V gene are GTSNPN and SVGIG (reference sequence). Trimming removed 1 base at V and 0 bases at J, with 10 bases between. CDR3 coding DNA: TGTGCCTGGAGTGGGGGGGACAGCTCCTACGAGCAGTACTTC. Protein product: CAWSGGDSSYEQYF.

The chain is built from TRBV9 and TRBJ2-5, with D perhaps TRBD1 (6 bases). In germline, CDR1 is SGDLS, CDR2 YYNGEE. The CDR3 has 15 amino acids. The ends were cut back, 0 bases at V and 6 bases at J, with 15 bases in the middle. The CDR3 loop reads CASSVVPGRGKTQYF. CDR3 DNA sequence: TGTGCCAGCAGCGTAGTTCCGGGCAGGGGAAAGACCCAGTACTTC.

V is TRBV6-5 and J is TRBJ1-5; perhaps TRBD1 as D (6 bases). Germline V gene data show CDR1 as MNHEY and CDR2 as SVGAGI. The CDR3 sequence is 13 residues long. The V gene lost 2 bases and the J gene lost 7 bases, with 9 bases spanning the gap. This CDR3 reads CASSYPRGQPQHF. CDR3 nucleotide sequence: TGTGCCAGCAGTTACCCCAGGGGACAGCCCCAGCATTTT.

On this clone itself: This same CDR3 is encoded by further DNA sequences in the sample. The V and J genes are TRBV7-9 and TRBJ1-5, with D possibly TRBD1 on 5 matching bases. Trimming pared 5 bases from V and 2 bases from J, leaving 13 bases between. Germline loops: CDR1 SEHNR, CDR2 FQNEAQ (reference sequence). This CDR3 is 15 amino acids long. CDR3 loop: CASSPSGRRNQPQHF. The CDR3, as DNA: TGTGCCAGCAGCCCGTCAGGGCGTCGCAATCAGCCCCAGCATTTT. The complete variable domain, with remaining parts taken from reference TRBV7-9 and TRBJ1-5, reads DTGVSQNPRHKITKRGQNVTFRCDPISEHNRLYWYRQTLGQGPEFLTYFQNEAQLEKSRLLSDRFSAERPKGSFSTLEIQRTEQGDSAMYLCASSPSGRRNQPQHFGDGTRLSIL.

This clone was found once. This chain links TRBV4-3 with TRBJ1-2; D is perhaps TRBD1 (6 bases). V was trimmed by 2 bases and J by 1 base, leaving 11 bases between them. CDR1 and CDR2 (germline): LGHNA, YSLEER. The CDR3 sequence is 15 residues long. The CDR3 is CASSQIRGHNYGYTF. The CDR3 DNA follows: TGCGCCAGCAGCCAAATTCGGGGACATAACTATGGCTACACCTTC.

J is TRBJ1-1 and V is TRBV5-1; D is unclear. Germline CDR1 SGHRS, CDR2 YFSETQ. CDR3 size: 12 residues. V shed 0 bases and J shed 6 bases, with 6 bases lying between them. The CDR3 DNA sequence: TGCGCCAGCAGCTTGGTTGAATCTGAAGCTTTCTTT. This translates into CASSLVESEAFF.

J is TRBJ2-7 and V is TRBV27; D call uncertain. Germline CDR1 reads MNHEY; CDR2 reads SMNVEV (reference sequence). V lost 2 bases, J lost 6 bases, and 5 bases lay in between. The length of the CDR3 is 11 residues. CDR3 DNA: TGTGCCAGCAGTTTAGCTTCCGAGCAGTACTTC. It specifies CASSLASEQYF.

J is TRBJ2-1 and V is TRBV7-9; D remains unclear. Germline lookup yields CDR1 SEHNR and CDR2 FQNEAQ (reference sequence). The CDR3 loop spans 12 amino acids. Between the trimmed V and J ends, which lost 5 bases and 4 bases, there was a span of 6 bases. The CDR3 DNA reads as TGTGCCAGCAGCCCCGAGTACAATGAGCAGTTCTTC. This gives the protein CASSPEYNEQFF.

This clone was seen a few times. The chain links TRBV6-4 to TRBJ1-6; D uncertain. Trimming removed 0 bases from V and 9 bases from J, with 9 bases in between. Germline-derived CDR1 and CDR2 are MRHNA and SNTAGT. This CDR3 contains 14 residues. As DNA, the CDR3 is TGTGCCAGCAGTGACTCGAGCAACTCTTCACCCCTCCACTTT. It codes for CASSDSSNSSPLHF.

The rearrangement links TRBV4-1 to TRBJ1-2, with no clear D. The germline gives CDR1 MGHRA, CDR2 YSYEKL. Trimming removed 2 bases from V and 6 bases from J, with 22 bases in between. This CDR3 has 17 residues. The CDR3 loop is CASSQHGIALGSDGYTF. The CDR3 DNA reads TGCGCCAGCAGCCAACACGGAATTGCCCTGGGATCCGATGGCTACACCTTC.

The chain couples TRBV30 to TRBJ1-4, with 9 positions matching TRBD1. The CDR3 runs to 13 residues. The germline V gene has CDR1 GTSNPN and CDR2 SVGIG (reference sequence). V trimming: 6 bases; J trimming: 5 bases; junction bases outside the gene matches: 4. The CDR3 DNA is TGTGCCTGCCCGACAGGGGGGAATGAAAAACTGTTTTTT. It is translated as CACPTGGNEKLFF.

The chain carries TRBV9 and TRBJ1-4; perhaps TRBD1 as D (5 bases). There are 15 residues in the CDR3. Trimming removed 4 bases at V and 4 bases at J, with 14 bases between. The germline V gene encodes CDR1 SGDLS and CDR2 YYNGEE. The CDR3 loop is CASSTGGGFNEKLFF. As DNA, the CDR3 is TGTGCCAGCAGCACCGGGGGGGGATTTAATGAAAAACTGTTTTTT.

J is TRBJ1-4 and V is TRBV4-3, with 8 bases aligning to TRBD1. The CDR3 is 17 amino acids. J was trimmed by 8 bases and V by 0 bases; bases with no gene match: 11. Germline V gives CDR1 LGHNA, CDR2 YSLEER. The CDR3 DNA reads as TGCGCCAGCAGCCAAGATGCGGACAGGGTGTGGAGGGAAAAACTGTTTTTT. It yields the protein CASSQDADRVWREKLFF.

As concerns this clone: The junction differs from germline at one of its ends, possibly a read error. The identical CDR3 is also encoded by other nucleotide sequences in the sample. The CDR3 sequence is CASTSTGELNTEAFF. The DNA for the CDR3 is TGCGCCAGCACCTCGACAGGGGAATTGAACACTGAGGCTTTCTTT. The rearrangement links TRBV4-1 to TRBJ1-1; 8 nucleotides match TRBD1. The CDR3 has 15 residues. CDR1 MGHRA and CDR2 YSYEKL come from the germline V gene.

The genes are TRBV24-1 and TRBJ1-3; 10 positions agree with TRBD1. Trimming at V came to 1 base and at J to 2 bases, leaving 1 base not matched to a gene. The germline CDR1 and CDR2 sequences are KGHDR and SFDVKD. The CDR3 covers 16 residues. The CDR3 is CATSDFGTGAGNTIYF. The CDR3 DNA follows: TGTGCCACCAGTGATTTCGGGACAGGGGCTGGAAACACCATATATTTT.

The rearrangement joins TRBV5-5 to TRBJ1-2, with D unclear. V gave up 2 bases and J gave up 8 bases, with 19 bases separating them. Germline V gene lookup returns CDR1 SGHKS and CDR2 YYEKEE (reference sequence). The CDR3 spans 15 residues. The CDR3, as DNA: TGTGCCAGCAGCTTCGGCAAAACTCTCGTCTGGGGCTACACCTTC. Its translation is CASSFGKTLVWGYTF.

This chain links TRBV9 with TRBJ1-1; D is unresolved. The CDR3 has 16 amino acids. The V end lost 0 bases, the J end lost 5 bases, and 17 bases lay between the germline ends. Germline CDR1 SGDLS, CDR2 YYNGEE. The DNA of the CDR3 is TGTGCCAGCAGCGTAGTCCCCCAAGGGAGAGGGACTGAAGCTTTCTTT. The encoded protein is CASSVVPQGRGTEAFF.

V and J are TRBV5-8 and TRBJ2-3; 9 nucleotides agree with TRBD2. The germline V gene has CDR1 SGHTS and CDR2 YDEGEE. With 2 bases clipped from V and 3 bases from J, the junction kept 7 bases outside the gene matches. The CDR3 totals 16 residues. The CDR3 sequence is CASSFGASGGTDTQYF. DNA of the CDR3: TGTGCCAGCAGCTTCGGAGCCAGCGGGGGGACAGATACGCAGTATTTT.

V is TRBV7-2 and J is TRBJ2-7; a weak D match, TRBD1 (6 bases). The CDR3 consists of 15 residues. Trimming took 1 base from V and 3 from J, leaving 13 bases between them. Germline V gene data show CDR1 as SGHTA and CDR2 as FQGNSA. CDR3 DNA: TGTGCCAGCAGCTTAGGGCTTGGGACAATCTACGAGCAGTACTTC. This translates into CASSLGLGTIYEQYF. The entire variable domain, with the rest obtained from reference TRBV7-2 and TRBJ2-7, is as follows: GAGVSQSPSNKVTEKGKDVELRCDPISGHTALYWYRQSLGQGLEFLIYFQGNSAPDKSGLPSDRFSAERTGGSVSTLTIQRTQQEDSAVYLCASSLGLGTIYEQYFGPGTRLTVT.

The chain links TRBV9 to TRBJ2-3; the D gene could be TRBD1 or TRBD2 (5 bases each). This CDR3 comprises 13 residues. From germline, CDR1 is SGDLS and CDR2 YYNGEE. Trimming removed 0 bases from V and 3 bases from J, with 5 bases in between. In DNA form, the CDR3 reads TGTGCCAGCAGCGTAGGGGGGACAGATACGCAGTATTTT. Amino acid sequence: CASSVGGTDTQYF.

The chain recombines TRBV6-6 with TRBJ2-5; D is ambiguous. Germline V gives CDR1 MNHNY, CDR2 SVGAGI (reference sequence). V was pared by 4 bases and J by 5 bases, with 11 bases between. This CDR3 is 13 amino acids long. The CDR3 DNA reads as TGTGCCAGCAGTTGGGTTGTATCGGAGACCCAGTACTTC. Its protein is CASSWVVSETQYF.

The rearrangement uses TRBV15 and TRBJ2-1; no clear D. This CDR3 has 14 amino acids. Looked up from germline, CDR1 is LNHNV and CDR2 is YYDKDF (reference sequence). The V end was cut by 4 bases, the J end by 0 bases, with 7 bases between. CDR3 in amino acids: CATSKSPSYNEQFF. For the CDR3, the DNA is TGTGCCACCAGCAAGTCCCCCTCCTACAATGAGCAGTTCTTC.

The V gene is TRBV18, the J gene TRBJ1-4; 9 bases line up with TRBD1. Germline trimming cut 6 bases from V and 9 bases from J; bases unmatched to any gene: 11. CDR3 length: 15 amino acids. Germline loops: CDR1 KGHSH, CDR2 LQKENI. The CDR3 DNA follows: TGTGCCAGCTCGGCTCCGGGACAGGGAGGGCAAAAACTGTTTTTT. This translates into CASSAPGQGGQKLFF.